The 3 T cell receptor beta chains presented below share a single source sample, sequenced in a study of shared clonotypes between healthy human individuals (TCRdb year 2020). The method was the immunoSEQ multiplex PCR assay. As stored in TCRdb, this immuneACCESS dataset retains in-frame rearrangements with V and J assigned. A fraction of the clones does not appear; measured against another copy, unresolved V genes explain less than half of the discrepancy, and the remainder lacks a known reason. This sample gives roughly 2.2 million clones in total; approximately 95% of them show up just once. The ten top clones hold around 0.4% of the sample. The sequencing input was naive CD4+ T cells from PBMCs. The cell subset or site label corresponds to: CD45RA+ positively selected. The receptors stem from a man between 18 and 35 years old in good health. Some clones in this sample may be carry-over from other donors' samples.

This clone was seen only once. This rearrangement joins TRBV5-1 to TRBJ1-3; D possibly corresponds to TRBD1 (6 bases). The CDR3 sequence is 16 residues long. Germline V lookup: CDR1 SGHRS, CDR2 YFSETQ. Deletions cut 0 bases from V and 2 bases from J, with 12 bases between. This chain's CDR3 is CASSLGARGPGNTIYF. The CDR3 DNA is TGCGCCAGCAGCTTGGGTGCCAGGGGACCTGGAAACACCATATATTTT.

V usage is TRBV6-5 and J usage is TRBJ2-7; 7 positions match TRBD2. Trimming took 0 bases from V and 2 from J; bases not matched to a gene: 4. The CDR3 totals 15 residues. The germline V gene encodes CDR1 MNHEY and CDR2 SVGAGI. The CDR3 here is CASSYSGTITYEQYF. The CDR3 region has the DNA TGTGCCAGCAGTTACTCTGGGACTATAACCTACGAGCAGTACTTC.

The CDR3 DNA sequence: TGTGCCTGGAGCGAGGGACAGGGCGGCGAAAAACTGTTTTTT. It is translated as CAWSEGQGGEKLFF. The rearrangement uses TRBV30 and TRBJ1-4; 9 bases line up with TRBD1. The J segment lost 8 bases and the V segment lost 3 bases, leaving 7 bases of the junction unmatched. The CDR3 covers 14 residues. Germline lookup yields CDR1 GTSNPN and CDR2 SVGIG (reference sequence).